Sequencing of this T cell receptor (beta chain) was carried out in a study of blood T cell repertoires in COVID-19. Study-level background: Specimens from acute and convalescent COVID-19 originated in the United States, Italy and Spain. From T cells, B-cell-depleted T cells, or PBMCs came the material, which was cDNA or gDNA.

This clone has only a few counts. Original data processing: Amplifying reference gene primers gave estimates of nucleated cell counts. The assay was immunoSEQ multiplex PCR, and TCRdb's table has in-frame clones only and misses some. D and trimming were read from the DNA, whereas the V and J calls and clone size are those reported in that table. This sample has 25,000 to 30,000 clones; roughly 80% occur once, and the top ten carry 35% to 55%. Germline-derived CDR1 and CDR2 are PRHDT and FYEKMQ (reference sequence). The CDR3 contains 15 residues. The V gene lost 5 bases and the J gene lost 6 bases, with 20 bases spanning the gap.

The J gene is TRBJ2-7, the V gene TRBV13, with D possibly matching TRBD2 (6 bases). Sequenced material: peripheral blood. This clonotype was sampled from a woman in her seventies with acute or convalescent COVID-19. This CDR3 is CASSPPGSGSREQYF. The CDR3 region has the DNA TGTGCCAGCAGCCCCCCCGGGAGTGGTTCCCGCGAGCAGTACTTC.